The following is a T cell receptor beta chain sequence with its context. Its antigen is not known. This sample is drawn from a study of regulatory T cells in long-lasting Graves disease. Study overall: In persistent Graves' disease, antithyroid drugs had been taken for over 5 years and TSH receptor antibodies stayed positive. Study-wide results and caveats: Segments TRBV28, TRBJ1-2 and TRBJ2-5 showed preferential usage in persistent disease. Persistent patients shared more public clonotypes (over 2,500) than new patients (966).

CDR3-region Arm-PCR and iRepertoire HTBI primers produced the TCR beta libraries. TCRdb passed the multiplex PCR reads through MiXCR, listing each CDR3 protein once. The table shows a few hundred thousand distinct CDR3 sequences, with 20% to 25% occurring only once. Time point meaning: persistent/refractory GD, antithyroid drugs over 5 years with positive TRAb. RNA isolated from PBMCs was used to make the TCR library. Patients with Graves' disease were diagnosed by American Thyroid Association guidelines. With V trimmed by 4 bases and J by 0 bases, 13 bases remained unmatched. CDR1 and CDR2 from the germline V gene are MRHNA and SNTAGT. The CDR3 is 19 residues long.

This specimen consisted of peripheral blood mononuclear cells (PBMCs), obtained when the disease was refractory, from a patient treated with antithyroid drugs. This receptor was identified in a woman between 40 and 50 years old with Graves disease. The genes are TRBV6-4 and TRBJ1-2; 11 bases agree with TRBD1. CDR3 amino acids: CASSATGTGGTAANYGYTF. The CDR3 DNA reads TGTGCCAGCAGTGCCACCGGGACAGGGGGGACAGCGGCTAACTATGGCTACACCTTC.